The 5 T cell receptor beta chains in this list originate from one sample, sequenced in a study of T-cell memory formation after mild COVID-19. TCRdb ran MiXCR on the 5' RACE reads and lists one entry per CDR3 protein. The sample includes roughly 120,000 distinct CDR3 sequences, around a fifth of them seen just once. The sample comprised PBMCs or a T cell subset sorted from them (not recorded which). Source of these receptors: a man aged 18 to 30 who had mild COVID-19 (a few samples of this study predate the infection). Cell type and time point are not known.

This chain joins TRBV11-1 and TRBJ2-1; TRBD2 agrees at 7 bases. The CDR3 has 15 residues. The germline CDR1 and CDR2 sequences are SGHAT and FQDESV (reference sequence). V lost 2 bases and J lost 3; bases outside the gene matches: 4. As DNA, the CDR3 is TGTGCCAGCAGCTTACCCGCTAGCGGCTACAATGAGCAGTTCTTC. This encodes CASSLPASGYNEQFF.

This sequence joins TRBV6-2 or TRBV6-3 and TRBJ2-1; 7 bases line up with TRBD2. The V segment lost 5 bases and the J segment 4 bases; nucleotides outside the gene matches: 2. The CDR3 is 13 residues long. Per the germline V gene, CDR1 is MNHEY and CDR2 is SVGEGT. The CDR3 here is CASSPGLYNEQFF. The CDR3 coding sequence is TGTGCCAGCAGTCCGGGACTATACAATGAGCAGTTCTTC.

This clonotype has just a few counts. The V call is TRBV12-3 or TRBV12-4, the J call TRBJ1-1; D is ambiguous. V was trimmed by 8 bases and J by 4 bases, leaving 8 bases between them. This CDR3 comprises 11 residues. CDR3 residues: CASGDRTEAFF. The CDR3 DNA reads TGTGCCAGCGGGGATCGCACTGAAGCTTTCTTT.

This clonotype has a handful of counts. The chain couples TRBV14 to TRBJ2-7; maybe TRBD1 (6 bases). V was clipped by 4 bases and J by 5 bases, with 15 bases between them. Per the germline V gene, CDR1 is SGHDN and CDR2 is FVKESK. The CDR3 consists of 14 residues. The CDR3 coding sequence is TGTGCCAGCAGCCCCCGACAGGTACGCCACGAGCAGTACTTC. It translates to CASSPRQVRHEQYF.

This chain joins TRBV27 and TRBJ1-2; maybe TRBD1 (6 bases). V was pared by 7 bases and J by 5 bases, with 17 bases between. The V gene's germline CDR1 is MNHEY and CDR2 SMNVEV (reference sequence). CDR3 length: 14 amino acids. The CDR3 coding sequence is TGTGCCAGCAACAGGACAGTGACCATTTATGGCTACACCTTC. It is translated as CASNRTVTIYGYTF.